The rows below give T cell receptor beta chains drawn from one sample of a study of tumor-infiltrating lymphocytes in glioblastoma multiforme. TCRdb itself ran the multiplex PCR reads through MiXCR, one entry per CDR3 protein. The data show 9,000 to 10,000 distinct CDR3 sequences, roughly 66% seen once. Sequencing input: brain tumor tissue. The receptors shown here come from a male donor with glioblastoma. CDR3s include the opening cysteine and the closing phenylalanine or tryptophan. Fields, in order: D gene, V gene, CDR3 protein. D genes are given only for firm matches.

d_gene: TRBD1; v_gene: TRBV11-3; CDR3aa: CASSPRQGVGGYTF
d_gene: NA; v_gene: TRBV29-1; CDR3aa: CSVLGGVLDSYEQYF
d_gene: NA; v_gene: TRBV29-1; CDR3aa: CSVRTSDSCEQYF
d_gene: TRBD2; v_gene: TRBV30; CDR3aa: CAWSLAGVYNEQFF
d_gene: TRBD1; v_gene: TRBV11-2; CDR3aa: CASRKIDGQGASYEQYF
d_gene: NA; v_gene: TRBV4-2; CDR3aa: CASSQEDDSRKYF
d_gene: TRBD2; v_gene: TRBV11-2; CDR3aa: CASSSRGGGSSYNEQFF
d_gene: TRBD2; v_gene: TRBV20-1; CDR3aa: CSANMGRGLADMQCF
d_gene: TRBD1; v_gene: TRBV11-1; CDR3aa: CSSSFTGTGGTEAFF
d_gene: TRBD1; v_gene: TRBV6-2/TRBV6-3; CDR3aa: CASSPQGVSESIQYF
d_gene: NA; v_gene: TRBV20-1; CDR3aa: CSAIGGAWDTQYF
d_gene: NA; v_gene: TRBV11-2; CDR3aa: CASSSDFAYEQYF
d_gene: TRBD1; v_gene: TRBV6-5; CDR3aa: CASSYRGNTDTQYF
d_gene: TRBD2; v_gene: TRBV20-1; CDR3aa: CSAGSIRKTGGETQYF
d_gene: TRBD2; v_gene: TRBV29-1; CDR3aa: CSVAVSGTGGGGRGNIQYF
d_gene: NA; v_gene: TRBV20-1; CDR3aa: CSASPGTNYEQYF
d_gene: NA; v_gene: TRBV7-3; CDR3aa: CASSSAGDSEAFF
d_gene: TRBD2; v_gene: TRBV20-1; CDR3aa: CSASRRESGNEQFF
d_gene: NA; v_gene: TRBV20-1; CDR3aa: CSARGAETDEQFF
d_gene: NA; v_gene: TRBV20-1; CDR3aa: CSAIDEAVLYEQFF
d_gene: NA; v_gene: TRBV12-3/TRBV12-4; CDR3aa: CASSSGPYNEQFF
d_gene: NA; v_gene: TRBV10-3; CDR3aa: CAISESSGASFRTDTQYF
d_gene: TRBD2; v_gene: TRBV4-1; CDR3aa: CASSPRLAGGQDTQYF
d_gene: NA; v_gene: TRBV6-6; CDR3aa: CASSYGGRGYGYTF
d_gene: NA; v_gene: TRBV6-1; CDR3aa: CASRAWTDSTHTQYF
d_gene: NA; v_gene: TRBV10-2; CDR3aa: CATTEGGNTEAFF
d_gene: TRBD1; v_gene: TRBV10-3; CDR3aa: CAIGQVNTEAFF
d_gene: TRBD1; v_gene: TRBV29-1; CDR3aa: CSVAGQGVYNEQFF
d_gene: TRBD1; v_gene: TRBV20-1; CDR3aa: CSARDRGHYNEQFF
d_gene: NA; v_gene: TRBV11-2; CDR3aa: CASSLLAGKIRSIF
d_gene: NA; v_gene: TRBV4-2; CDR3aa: CASSSRVTNEKLFF
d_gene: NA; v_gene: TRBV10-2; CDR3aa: CVSNEAGAEADTQYF
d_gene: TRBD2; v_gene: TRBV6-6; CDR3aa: CASSYSRGDKGTQYF